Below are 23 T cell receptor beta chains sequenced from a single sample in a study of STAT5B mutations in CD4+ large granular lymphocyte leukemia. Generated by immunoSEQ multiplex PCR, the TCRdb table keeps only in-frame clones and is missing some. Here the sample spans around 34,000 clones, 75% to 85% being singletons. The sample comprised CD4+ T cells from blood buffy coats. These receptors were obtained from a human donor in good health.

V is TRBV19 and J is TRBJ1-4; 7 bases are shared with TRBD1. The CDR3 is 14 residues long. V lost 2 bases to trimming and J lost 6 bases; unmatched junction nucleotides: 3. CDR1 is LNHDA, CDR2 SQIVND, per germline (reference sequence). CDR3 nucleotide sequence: TGTGCCAGTAGTATAAGGGACAGTCATGAAAAACTGTTTTTT. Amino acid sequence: CASSIRDSHEKLFF.

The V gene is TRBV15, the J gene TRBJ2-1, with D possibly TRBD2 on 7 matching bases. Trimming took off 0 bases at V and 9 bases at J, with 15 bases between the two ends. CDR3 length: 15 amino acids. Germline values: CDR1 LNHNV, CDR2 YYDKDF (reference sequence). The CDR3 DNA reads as TGTGCCACCAGCAGAGATTGGGGGGGGGCGCGTGAGCAGTTCTTC. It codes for CATSRDWGGAREQFF.

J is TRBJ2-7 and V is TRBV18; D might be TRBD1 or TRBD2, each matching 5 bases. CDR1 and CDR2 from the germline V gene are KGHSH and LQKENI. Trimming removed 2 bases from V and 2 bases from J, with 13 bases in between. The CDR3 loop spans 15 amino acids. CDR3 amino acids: CASSPYTGQTYEQYF. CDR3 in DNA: TGTGCCAGCTCACCATACACGGGGCAGACCTACGAGCAGTACTTC. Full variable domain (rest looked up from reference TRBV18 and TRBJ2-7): NAGVMQNPRHLVRRRGQEARLRCSPMKGHSHVYWYRQLPEEGLKFMVYLQKENIIDESGMPKERFSAEFPKEGPSILRIQQVVRGDSAAYFCASSPYTGQTYEQYFGPGTRLTVT.

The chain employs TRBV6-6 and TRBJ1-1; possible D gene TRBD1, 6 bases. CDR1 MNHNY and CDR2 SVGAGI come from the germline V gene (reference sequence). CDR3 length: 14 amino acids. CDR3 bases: TGTGCTACAGGCAGGGGAGAGGGGAACACTGAAGCTTTCTTT. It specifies CATGRGEGNTEAFF.

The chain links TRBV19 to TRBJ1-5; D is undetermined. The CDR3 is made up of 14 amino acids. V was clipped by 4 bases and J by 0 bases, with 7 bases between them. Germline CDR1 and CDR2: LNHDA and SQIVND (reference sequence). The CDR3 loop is CASSRQNSNQPQHF. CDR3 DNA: TGTGCCAGTAGTAGGCAAAATAGCAATCAGCCCCAGCATTTT.

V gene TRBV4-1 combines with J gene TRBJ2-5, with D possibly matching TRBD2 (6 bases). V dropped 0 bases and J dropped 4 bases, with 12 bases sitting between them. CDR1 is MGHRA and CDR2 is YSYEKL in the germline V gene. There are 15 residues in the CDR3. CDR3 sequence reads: CASSQDREVGETQYF. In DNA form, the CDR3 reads TGCGCCAGCAGCCAAGACAGGGAGGTAGGAGAGACCCAGTACTTC.

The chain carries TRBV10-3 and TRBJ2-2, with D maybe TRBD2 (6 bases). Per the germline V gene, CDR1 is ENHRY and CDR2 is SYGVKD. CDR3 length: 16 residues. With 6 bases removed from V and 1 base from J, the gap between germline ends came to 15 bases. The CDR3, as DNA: TGTGCCATCAGGGGCGGGGCAGGCCTGAACACCGGGGAGCTGTTTTTT. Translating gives CAIRGGAGLNTGELFF.

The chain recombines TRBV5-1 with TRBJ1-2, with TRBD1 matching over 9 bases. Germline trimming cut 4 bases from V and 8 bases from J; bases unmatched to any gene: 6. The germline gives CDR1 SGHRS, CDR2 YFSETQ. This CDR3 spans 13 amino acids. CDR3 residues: CASSPQGAAGYTF. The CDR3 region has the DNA TGCGCCAGCAGCCCACAGGGGGCGGCGGGCTACACCTTC.

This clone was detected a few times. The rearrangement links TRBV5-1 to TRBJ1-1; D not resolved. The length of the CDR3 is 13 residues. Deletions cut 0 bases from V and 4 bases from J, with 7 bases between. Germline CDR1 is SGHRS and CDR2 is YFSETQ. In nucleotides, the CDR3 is TGCGCCAGCAGCTTGGCCCCCAGCACTGAAGCTTTCTTT. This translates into CASSLAPSTEAFF.

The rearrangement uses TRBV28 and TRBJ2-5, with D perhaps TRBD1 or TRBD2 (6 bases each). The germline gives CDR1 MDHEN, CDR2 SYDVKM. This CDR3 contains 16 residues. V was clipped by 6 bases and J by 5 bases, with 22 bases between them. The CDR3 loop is CASRGTREDLGETQYF. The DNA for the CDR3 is TGTGCCAGCAGGGGGACAAGGGAGGACCTCGGGGAGACCCAGTACTTC.

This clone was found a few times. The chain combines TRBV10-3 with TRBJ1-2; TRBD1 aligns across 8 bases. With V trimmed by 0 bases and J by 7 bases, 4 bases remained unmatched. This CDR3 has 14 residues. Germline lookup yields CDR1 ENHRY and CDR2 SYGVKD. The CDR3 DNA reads TGTGCCATCAGTGAGTCGGGACAGGATATTGGCTACACCTTC. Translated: CAISESGQDIGYTF.

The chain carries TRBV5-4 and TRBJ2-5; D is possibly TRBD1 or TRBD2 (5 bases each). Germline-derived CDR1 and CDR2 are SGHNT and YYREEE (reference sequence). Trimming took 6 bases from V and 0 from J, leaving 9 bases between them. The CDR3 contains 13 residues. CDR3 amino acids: CASTLGHQETQYF. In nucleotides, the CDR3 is TGTGCCAGCACGCTGGGACACCAAGAGACCCAGTACTTC. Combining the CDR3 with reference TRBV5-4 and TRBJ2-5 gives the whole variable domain ETGVTQSPTHLIKTRGQQVTLRCSSQSGHNTVSWYQQALGQGPQFIFQYYREEENGRGNFPPRFSGLQFPNYSSELNVNALELDDSALYLCASTLGHQETQYFGPGTRLLVL.

This chain's CDR3 is CASSSPRRGVASHTEAFF. The CDR3 region has the DNA TGTGCCAGCAGCTCACCTCGCCGCGGGGTCGCGAGTCACACTGAAGCTTTCTTT. This rearrangement joins TRBV7-8 to TRBJ1-1; D gene ambiguous. Germline V lookup: CDR1 SGHVS, CDR2 FQNEAQ. Trimming stripped 4 bases from V and 3 bases from J, with 24 bases between. This CDR3 is built from 18 residues.

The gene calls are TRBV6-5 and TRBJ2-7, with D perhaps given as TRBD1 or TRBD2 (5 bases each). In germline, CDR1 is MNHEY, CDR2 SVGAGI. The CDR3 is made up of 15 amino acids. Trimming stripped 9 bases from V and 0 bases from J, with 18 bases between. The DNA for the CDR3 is TGTGCCAGTTCCGGTCGAGGGGCCGGCTCCTACGAGCAGTACTTC. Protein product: CASSGRGAGSYEQYF.

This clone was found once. The CDR3 bases are TGCGCCAGCAAGGACGGGAATAGGGGGGACACTGAAGCTTTCTTT. Translating gives CASKDGNRGDTEAFF. The genes are TRBV10-2 and TRBJ1-1; D is possibly TRBD1 (6 bases). V gave up 7 bases and J gave up 3 bases, with 18 bases separating them. CDR1 is WSHSY, CDR2 SAAADI, per germline. This CDR3 contains 15 residues.

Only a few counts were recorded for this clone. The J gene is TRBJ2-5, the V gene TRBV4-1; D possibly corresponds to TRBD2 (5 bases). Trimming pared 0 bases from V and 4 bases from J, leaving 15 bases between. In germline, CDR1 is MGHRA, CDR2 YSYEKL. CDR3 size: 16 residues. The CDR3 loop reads CASSQDVSVRRETQYF. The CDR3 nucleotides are TGCGCCAGCAGCCAAGATGTTAGCGTTCGAAGAGAGACCCAGTACTTC.

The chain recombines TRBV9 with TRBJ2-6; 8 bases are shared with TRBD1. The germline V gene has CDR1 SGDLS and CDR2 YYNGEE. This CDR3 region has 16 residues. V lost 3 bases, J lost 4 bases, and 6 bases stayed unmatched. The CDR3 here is CASSALRGPGANVLTF. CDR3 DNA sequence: TGTGCCAGCAGCGCCCTCAGGGGGCCCGGGGCCAACGTCCTGACTTTC.

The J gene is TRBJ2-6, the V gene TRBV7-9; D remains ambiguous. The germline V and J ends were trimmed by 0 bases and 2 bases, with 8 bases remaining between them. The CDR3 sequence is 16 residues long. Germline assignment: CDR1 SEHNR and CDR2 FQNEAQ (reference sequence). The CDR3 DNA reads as TGTGCCAGCAGCTTAGCTGTGGGCACTGGGGCCAACGTCCTGACTTTC. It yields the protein CASSLAVGTGANVLTF.

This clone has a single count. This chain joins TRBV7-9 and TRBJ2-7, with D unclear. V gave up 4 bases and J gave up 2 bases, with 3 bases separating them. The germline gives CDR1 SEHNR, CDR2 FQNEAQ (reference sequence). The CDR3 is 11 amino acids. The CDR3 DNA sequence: TGTGCCAGCAGCTCAACCTACGAGCAGTACTTC. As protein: CASSSTYEQYF.

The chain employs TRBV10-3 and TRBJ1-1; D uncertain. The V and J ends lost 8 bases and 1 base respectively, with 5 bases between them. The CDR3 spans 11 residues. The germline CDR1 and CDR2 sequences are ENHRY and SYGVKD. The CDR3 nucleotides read TGTGCCATCGGCAAGAACACTGAAGCTTTCTTT. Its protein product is CAIGKNTEAFF.

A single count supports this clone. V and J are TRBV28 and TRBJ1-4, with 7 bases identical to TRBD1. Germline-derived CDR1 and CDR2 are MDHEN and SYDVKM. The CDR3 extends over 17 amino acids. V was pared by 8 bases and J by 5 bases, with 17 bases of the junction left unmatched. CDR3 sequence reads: CASYGQVIPFRNEKLFF. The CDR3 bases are TGTGCCAGCTACGGACAGGTCATCCCGTTCCGAAATGAAAAACTGTTTTTT. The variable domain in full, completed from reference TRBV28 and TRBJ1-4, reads DVKVTQSSRYLVKRTGEKVFLECVQDMDHENMFWYRQDPGLGLRLIYFSYDVKMKEKGDIPEGYSVSREKKERFSLILESASTNQTSMYLCASYGQVIPFRNEKLFFGSGTQLSVL.

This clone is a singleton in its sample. This CDR3 is CASSFTGTGVGEQYF. CDR3 DNA sequence: TGTGCCAGCAGCTTTACCGGGACAGGTGTTGGCGAGCAGTACTTC. The genes are TRBV5-6 and TRBJ2-7; 8 nucleotides line up with TRBD1. The CDR3 loop spans 15 amino acids. The germline V gene has CDR1 SGHDT and CDR2 YYEEEE. V dropped 2 bases and J dropped 6; count of bases not matched to a gene: 10.

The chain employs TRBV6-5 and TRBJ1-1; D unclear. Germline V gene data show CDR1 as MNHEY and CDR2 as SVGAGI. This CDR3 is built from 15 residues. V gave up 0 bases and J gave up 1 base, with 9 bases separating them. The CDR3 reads CASSYSRASNTEAFF. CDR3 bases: TGTGCCAGCAGTTACTCGCGGGCCTCGAACACTGAAGCTTTCTTT.